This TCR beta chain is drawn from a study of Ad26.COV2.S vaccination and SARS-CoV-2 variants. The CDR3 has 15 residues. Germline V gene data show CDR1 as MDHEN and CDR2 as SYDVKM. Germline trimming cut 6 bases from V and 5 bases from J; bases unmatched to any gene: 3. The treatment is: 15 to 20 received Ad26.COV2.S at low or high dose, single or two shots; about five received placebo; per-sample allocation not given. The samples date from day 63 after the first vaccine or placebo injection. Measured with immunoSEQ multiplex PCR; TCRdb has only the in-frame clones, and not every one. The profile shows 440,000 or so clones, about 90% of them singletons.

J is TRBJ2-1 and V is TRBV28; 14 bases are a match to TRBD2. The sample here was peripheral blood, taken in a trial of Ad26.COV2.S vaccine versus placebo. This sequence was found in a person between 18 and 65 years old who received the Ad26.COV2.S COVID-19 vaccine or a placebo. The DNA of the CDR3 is TGTGCCAGCAGGGGACTAGCGGGAGCACACAATGAGCAGTTCTTC. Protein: CASRGLAGAHNEQFF.